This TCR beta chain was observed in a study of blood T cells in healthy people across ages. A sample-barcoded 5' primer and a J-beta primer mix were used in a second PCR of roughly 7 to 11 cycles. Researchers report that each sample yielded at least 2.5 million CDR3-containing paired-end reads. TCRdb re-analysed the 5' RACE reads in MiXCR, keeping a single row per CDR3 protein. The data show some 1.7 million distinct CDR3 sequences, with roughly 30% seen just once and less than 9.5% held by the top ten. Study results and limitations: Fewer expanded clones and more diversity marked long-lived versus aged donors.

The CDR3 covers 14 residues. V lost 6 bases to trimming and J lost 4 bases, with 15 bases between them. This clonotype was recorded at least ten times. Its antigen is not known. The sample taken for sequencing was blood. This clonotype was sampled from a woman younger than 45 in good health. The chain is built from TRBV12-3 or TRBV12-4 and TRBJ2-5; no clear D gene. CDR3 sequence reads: CASSPRTDAETQYF. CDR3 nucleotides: TGTGCCAGCAGCCCCCGCACAGATGCAGAGACCCAGTACTTC.